The 4 T cell receptor beta chains below were found in one sample sequenced in a study of OX40 agonist ivuxolimab in advanced cancers. Here immunoSEQ multiplex PCR was the method, and the copy in TCRdb shows in-frame clones only, minus some. The sample has tens of thousands of clones, around 89% seen once. The material sequenced was CD4+ or CD8+ T cells sorted from blood, taken in a trial of the OX40 agonist ivuxolimab. The receptors were sampled from an adult with an advanced solid tumor such as melanoma, head and neck, liver or kidney cancer.

This clone was observed a handful of times. The chain recombines TRBV9 with TRBJ2-3; 11 nucleotides align to TRBD2. CDR1 is SGDLS and CDR2 is YYNGEE in the germline V gene. The trim removed 0 bases at V and 2 bases at J, leaving 2 bases unmatched. CDR3 size: 16 residues. The CDR3 loop reads CASSVDSGRVTDTQYF. CDR3 nucleotide sequence: TGTGCCAGCAGCGTAGATAGCGGGAGGGTCACAGATACGCAGTATTTT. The complete variable domain, with remaining parts taken from reference TRBV9 and TRBJ2-3, reads DSGVTQTPKHLITATGQRVTLRCSPRSGDLSVYWYQQSLDQGLQFLIQYYNGEERAKGNILERFSAQQFPDLHSELNLSSLELGDSALYFCASSVDSGRVTDTQYFGPGTRLTVL.

The chain carries TRBV5-4 and TRBJ2-1; TRBD1 aligns across 7 bases. In germline, CDR1 is SGHNT, CDR2 YYREEE (reference sequence). This CDR3 comprises 14 residues. V shed 7 bases and J 0 bases; nucleotides not matched to a gene: 4. CDR3 in amino acids: CASEGADSYNEQFF. The CDR3, as DNA: TGTGCCAGCGAGGGGGCTGACTCCTACAATGAGCAGTTCTTC.

This chain joins TRBV6-6 and TRBJ1-1, with a possible D match to TRBD1 (5 bases). Germline V lookup: CDR1 MNHNY, CDR2 SVGAGI (reference sequence). The V and J ends lost 2 bases and 0 bases respectively, with 7 bases between them. The CDR3 is 14 amino acids. Here the CDR3 DNA reads TGTGCCAGCAGTTACGGCAGGGTGAACACTGAAGCTTTCTTT. Amino acid sequence: CASSYGRVNTEAFF.

This rearrangement joins TRBV19 to TRBJ1-2; TRBD1 might be the D (6 bases). The V and J ends lost 7 bases and 6 bases respectively, with 21 bases between them. There are 15 residues in the CDR3. Germline lookup yields CDR1 LNHDA and CDR2 SQIVND (reference sequence). The chain's CDR3 is CASNVLLGAGDGYTF. DNA for the CDR3: TGTGCCAGTAATGTCCTTCTGGGGGCCGGAGATGGCTACACCTTC.